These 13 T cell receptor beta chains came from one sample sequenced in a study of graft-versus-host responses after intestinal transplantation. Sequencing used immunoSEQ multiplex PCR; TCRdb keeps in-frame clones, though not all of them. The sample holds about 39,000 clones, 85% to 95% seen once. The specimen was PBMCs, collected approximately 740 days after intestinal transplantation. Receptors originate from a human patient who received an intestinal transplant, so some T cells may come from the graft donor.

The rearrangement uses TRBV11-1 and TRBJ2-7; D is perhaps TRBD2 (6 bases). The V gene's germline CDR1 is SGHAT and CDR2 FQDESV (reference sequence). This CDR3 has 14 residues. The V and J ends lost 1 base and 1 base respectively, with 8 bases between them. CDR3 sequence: CASSLVAGSYEQYF. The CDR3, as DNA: TGTGCCAGCAGCTTAGTCGCGGGGTCCTACGAGCAGTACTTC.

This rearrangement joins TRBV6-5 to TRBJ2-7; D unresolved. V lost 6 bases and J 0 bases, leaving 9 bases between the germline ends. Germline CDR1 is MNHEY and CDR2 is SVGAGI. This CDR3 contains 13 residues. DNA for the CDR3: TGTGCCAGCAGGCGCCCTTTCTCCTACGAGCAGTACTTC. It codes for CASRRPFSYEQYF.

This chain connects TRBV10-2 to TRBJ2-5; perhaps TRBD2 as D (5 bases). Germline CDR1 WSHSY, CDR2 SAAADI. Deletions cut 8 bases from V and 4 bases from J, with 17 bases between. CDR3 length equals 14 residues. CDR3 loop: CASGEGFEGETQYF. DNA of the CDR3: TGCGCCAGCGGGGAAGGGTTTGAGGGAGAGACCCAGTACTTC.

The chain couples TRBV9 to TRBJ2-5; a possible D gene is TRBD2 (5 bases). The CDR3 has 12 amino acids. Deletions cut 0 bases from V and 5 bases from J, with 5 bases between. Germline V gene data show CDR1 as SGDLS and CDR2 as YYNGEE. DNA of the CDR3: TGTGCCAGCAGCGTAGGAGGGGAGACCCAGTACTTC. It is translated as CASSVGGETQYF.

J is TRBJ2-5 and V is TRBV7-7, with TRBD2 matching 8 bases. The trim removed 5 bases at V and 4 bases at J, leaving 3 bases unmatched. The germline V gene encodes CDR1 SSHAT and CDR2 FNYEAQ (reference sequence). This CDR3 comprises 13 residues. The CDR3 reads CASSPTSVETQYF. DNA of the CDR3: TGTGCCAGCAGCCCGACTAGCGTAGAGACCCAGTACTTC. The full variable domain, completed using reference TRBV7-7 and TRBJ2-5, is GAGVSQSPRYKVTKRGQDVTLRCDPISSHATLYWYQQALGQGPEFLTYFNYEAQPDKSGLPSDRFSAERPEGSISTLTIQRTEQRDSAMYRCASSPTSVETQYFGPGTRLLVL.

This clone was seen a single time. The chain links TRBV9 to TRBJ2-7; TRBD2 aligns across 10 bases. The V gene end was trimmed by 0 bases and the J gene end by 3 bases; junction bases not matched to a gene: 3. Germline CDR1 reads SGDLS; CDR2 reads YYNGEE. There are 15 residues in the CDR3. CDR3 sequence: CASSVGASGSYEQYF. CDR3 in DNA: TGTGCCAGCAGCGTAGGGGCTAGCGGGAGCTACGAGCAGTACTTC.

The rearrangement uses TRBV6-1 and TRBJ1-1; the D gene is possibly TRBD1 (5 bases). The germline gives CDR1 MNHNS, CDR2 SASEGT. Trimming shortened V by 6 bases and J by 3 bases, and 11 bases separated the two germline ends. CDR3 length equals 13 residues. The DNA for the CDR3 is TGTGCCAGCAGCGCCGGGACCTACACTGAAGCTTTCTTT. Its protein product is CASSAGTYTEAFF.

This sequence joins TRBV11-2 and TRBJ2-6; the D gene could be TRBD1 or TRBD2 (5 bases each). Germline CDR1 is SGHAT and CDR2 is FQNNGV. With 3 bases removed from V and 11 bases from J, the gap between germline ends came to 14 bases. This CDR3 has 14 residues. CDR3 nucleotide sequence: TGTGCCAGCAGCTTGGGGGATCTAAGGGACGTCCTGACTTTC. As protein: CASSLGDLRDVLTF.

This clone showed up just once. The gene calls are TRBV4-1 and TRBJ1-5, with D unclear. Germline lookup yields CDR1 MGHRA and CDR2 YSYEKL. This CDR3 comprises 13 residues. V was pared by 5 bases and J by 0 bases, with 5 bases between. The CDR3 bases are TGCGCCAGCAGCTCCTATAGCAATCAGCCCCAGCATTTT. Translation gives CASSSYSNQPQHF.

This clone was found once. CDR3 nucleotides: TGTGCCAGCAGCATGGCTAGCGGGAGCTACAATGAGCAGTTCTTC. This gives the protein CASSMASGSYNEQFF. This sequence joins TRBV7-3 and TRBJ2-1; 10 nucleotides match TRBD2. Trimming took 5 bases from V and 3 from J; bases not matched to a gene: 4. The CDR3 contains 15 residues. CDR1 and CDR2 from the germline V gene are SGHTA and FQGTGA.

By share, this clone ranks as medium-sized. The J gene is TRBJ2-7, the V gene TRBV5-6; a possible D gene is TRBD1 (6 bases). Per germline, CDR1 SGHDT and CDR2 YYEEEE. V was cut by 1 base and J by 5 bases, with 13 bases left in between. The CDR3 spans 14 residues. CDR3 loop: CASSLPNRVNEQYF. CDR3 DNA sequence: TGTGCCAGCAGCTTGCCGAACAGGGTTAACGAGCAGTACTTC. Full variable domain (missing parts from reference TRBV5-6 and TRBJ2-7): DAGVTQSPTHLIKTRGQQVTLRCSPKSGHDTVSWYQQALGQGPQFIFQYYEEEERQRGNFPDRFSGHQFPNYSSELNVNALLLGDSALYLCASSLPNRVNEQYFGPGTRLTVT.

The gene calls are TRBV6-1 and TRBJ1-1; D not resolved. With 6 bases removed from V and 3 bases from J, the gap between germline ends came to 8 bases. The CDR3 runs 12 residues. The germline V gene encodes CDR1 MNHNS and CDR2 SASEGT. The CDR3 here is CASRVWDTEAFF. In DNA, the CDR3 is TGTGCCAGCAGGGTTTGGGACACTGAAGCTTTCTTT.

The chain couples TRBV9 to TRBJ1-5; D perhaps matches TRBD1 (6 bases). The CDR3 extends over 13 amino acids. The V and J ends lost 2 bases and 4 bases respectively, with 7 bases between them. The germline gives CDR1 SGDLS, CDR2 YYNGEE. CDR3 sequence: CASSVQGNQPQHF. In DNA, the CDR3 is TGTGCCAGCAGCGTCCAGGGGAATCAGCCCCAGCATTTT.